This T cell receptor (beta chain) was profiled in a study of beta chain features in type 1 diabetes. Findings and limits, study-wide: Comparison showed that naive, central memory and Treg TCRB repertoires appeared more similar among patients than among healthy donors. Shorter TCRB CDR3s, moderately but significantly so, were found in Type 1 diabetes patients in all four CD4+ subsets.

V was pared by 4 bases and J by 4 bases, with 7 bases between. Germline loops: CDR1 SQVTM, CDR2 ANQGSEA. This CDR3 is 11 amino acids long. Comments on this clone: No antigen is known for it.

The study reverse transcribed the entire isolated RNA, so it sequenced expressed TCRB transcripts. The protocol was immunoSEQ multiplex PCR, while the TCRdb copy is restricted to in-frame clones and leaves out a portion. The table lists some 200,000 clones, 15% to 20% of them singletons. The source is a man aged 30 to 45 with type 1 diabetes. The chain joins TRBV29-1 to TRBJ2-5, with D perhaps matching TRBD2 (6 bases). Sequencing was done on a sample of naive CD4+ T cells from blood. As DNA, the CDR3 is TGCAGCGTTGTGGAGGGAGAGACCCAGTACTTC. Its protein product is CSVVEGETQYF.